The clone carrying this TCR beta chain has at least ten counts. The CDR3 is 15 amino acids. The germline gives CDR1 MNHEY, CDR2 SVGAGI. After removal of 3 bases from V and 3 bases from J, the junction contained 4 bases not matched to a gene. The data are from a study of CD8+CD57+ T cells in acquired aplastic anemia. Genomic DNA provided the template from which TCR beta VDJ and CDR3 profiles were obtained. TCRdb ran MiXCR on the reads and lists one entry per CDR3 protein. Of around 150,000 distinct CDR3 sequences listed, about 50% are singletons. In patients chosen for sequencing, flow cytometry had shown CD8+CD57+ cell expansion.

Sequencing used sorted CD4+, CD8+, or CD8+CD57+ T cells (not recorded which) from PBMCs. The receptor comes from a human donor with aplastic anemia. The chain is built from TRBV6-5 and TRBJ1-5; TRBD1 agrees at 8 bases. CDR3: CASSYQGAPNQPQHF. CDR3 nucleotide sequence: TGTGCCAGCAGTTATCAGGGGGCACCCAATCAGCCCCAGCATTTT.